This T cell receptor beta chain was found in a study of blood T cell repertoires in COVID-19. For the study at large: The study drew acute and convalescent COVID-19 samples from the United States, Italy and Spain. In each case, the material was cDNA or gDNA derived from T cells, B-cell-depleted T cells, or PBMCs.

Participants came from about 24 US areas, aged about 18 to 90 years. This clone was counted many times. Germline V gene sequence: CDR1 SGHRS, CDR2 YFSETQ. J gave up 3 bases and V 4 bases, and 5 bases lay outside the gene matches. The length of the CDR3 is 16 residues. The authors' processing: Using reference gene primer amplification, nucleated cell counts were estimated. Profiling relied on immunoSEQ multiplex PCR, and the TCRdb table lists in-frame clones only, not all of them. V and J calls and clone size are as listed in that table; D and trimming were resolved from the DNA. The data hold 430,000 or so clones, with around 89% observed a single time.

Sequencing was carried out using PBMCs or T cells enriched from blood (not recorded which). The chain recombines TRBV5-1 with TRBJ2-2; 11 bases are a match to TRBD1. The clonotype was recovered from a woman aged 40 to 49 who had recovered from COVID-19. The CDR3 sequence is CASSLRTGGDTGELFF. The CDR3 DNA sequence: TGCGCCAGCAGCCTACGGACAGGGGGCGACACCGGGGAGCTGTTTTTT.